This T cell receptor beta chain is from a study of blood T cell repertoires in COVID-19. Residents of about two dozen US areas, aged roughly 18 to 89 years, made up the participants. Assay used: immunoSEQ multiplex PCR; TCRdb lists only in-frame clones, some missing. Altogether 200,000 or so clones are present, roughly 91% being singletons, with the ten largest covering roughly 7.2%. This CDR3 spans 16 amino acids. Germline CDR1 MNHEY, CDR2 SVGAGI. V lost 2 bases and J lost 3; bases outside the gene matches: 6. The sequenced material came from PBMCs or T cells enriched from blood (not recorded which). The sequence was obtained from a man aged 30 to 45 in a cohort exposed to, infected with or recovered from COVID-19 (not recorded which). V usage is TRBV6-5 and J usage is TRBJ1-2; 10 bases align to TRBD1. CDR3 DNA sequence: TGTGCCAGCAGTTACGCGCGACAGGGGGCGTACTATGGCTACACCTTC. Translation gives CASSYARQGAYYGYTF.